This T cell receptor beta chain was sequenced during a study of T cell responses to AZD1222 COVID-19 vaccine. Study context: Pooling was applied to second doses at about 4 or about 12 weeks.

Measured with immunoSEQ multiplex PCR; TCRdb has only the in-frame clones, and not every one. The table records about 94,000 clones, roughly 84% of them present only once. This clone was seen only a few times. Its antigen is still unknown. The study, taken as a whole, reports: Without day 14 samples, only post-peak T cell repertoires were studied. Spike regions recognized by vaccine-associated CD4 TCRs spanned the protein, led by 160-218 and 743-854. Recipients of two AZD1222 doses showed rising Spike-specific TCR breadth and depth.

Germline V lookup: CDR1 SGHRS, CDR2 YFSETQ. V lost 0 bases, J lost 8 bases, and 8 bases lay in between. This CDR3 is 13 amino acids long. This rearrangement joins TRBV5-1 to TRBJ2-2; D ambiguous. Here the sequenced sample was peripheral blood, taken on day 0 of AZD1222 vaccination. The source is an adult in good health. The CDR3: CASSLAPEGELFF. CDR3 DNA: TGCGCCAGCAGCTTGGCCCCCGAAGGGGAGCTGTTTTTT.